One and the same sample provided the 23 T cell receptor beta chains below, sequenced in a study of T cell responses to AZD1222 COVID-19 vaccine. Only in-frame clones appear in the TCRdb table, and some are missing; sequencing was by immunoSEQ multiplex PCR. The data hold 89,000 or so clones, with 65% to 90% observed a single time. The sequences come from peripheral blood, collected on day 0 of AZD1222 vaccination. These receptors were collected from an adult in good health.

The CDR3 region is CASSYSAGVAYEQYF. The CDR3 DNA is TGTGCCAGCAGTTATAGCGCGGGAGTGGCCTACGAGCAGTACTTC. V and J are TRBV6-5 and TRBJ2-7; the match to TRBD2 covers 7 bases. The V gene's germline CDR1 is MNHEY and CDR2 SVGAGI. The CDR3 length is 15 residues. The trim removed 3 bases at V and 2 bases at J, leaving 7 bases unmatched.

The chain uses TRBV7-2 and TRBJ1-6; D perhaps matches TRBD1 (5 bases). Germline assignment: CDR1 SGHTA and CDR2 FQGNSA. CDR3 length: 14 amino acids. Trimming pared 8 bases from V and 5 bases from J, leaving 13 bases between. CDR3 loop: CASVSGPNNSPLHF. In DNA form, the CDR3 reads TGTGCCAGCGTCTCGGGGCCCAATAATTCACCCCTCCACTTT.

The chain carries TRBV6-5 and TRBJ1-3; 7 nucleotides line up with TRBD1. The CDR3 loop spans 14 amino acids. Germline CDR1 reads MNHEY; CDR2 reads SVGAGI. Trimming took 5 bases from V and 4 from J; bases not matched to a gene: 5. The CDR3 loop is CASSRTGPGNTIYF. CDR3 in DNA: TGTGCCAGCAGTAGGACAGGACCAGGAAACACCATATATTTT.

In DNA, the CDR3 is TGTGCCAGCAGTTACTCGAACCTGCTGGAGACCCAGTACTTC. Translated, it gives CASSYSNLLETQYF. The chain combines TRBV6-2 or TRBV6-3 with TRBJ2-5; no clear D. Germline V CDR1 and CDR2: MNHEY, SVGEGT. The CDR3 is 14 residues long. Deletions cut 0 bases from V and 5 bases from J, with 10 bases between.

The chain has TRBV29-1 and TRBJ1-5; 7 bases line up with TRBD1. The CDR3 is made up of 13 amino acids. In germline, CDR1 is SQVTM, CDR2 ANQGSEA. CDR3 loop: CSASDRKDQPQHF. The CDR3 nucleotides read TGCTCGGCATCGGACAGGAAGGATCAGCCCCAGCATTTT. Full variable domain (missing parts from reference TRBV29-1 and TRBJ1-5): SAVISQKPSRDICQRGTSLTIQCQVDSQVTMMFWYRQQPGQSLTLIATANQGSEATYESGFVIDKFPISRPNLTFSTLTVSNMSPEDSSIYLCSASDRKDQPQHFGDGTRLSIL.

This sequence joins TRBV7-2 and TRBJ1-5; D is ambiguous. V lost 5 bases to trimming and J lost 6 bases, with 8 bases between them. This CDR3 contains 12 residues. Per the germline V gene, CDR1 is SGHTA and CDR2 is FQGNSA. The DNA for the CDR3 is TGTGCCAGCAGCAGCGCTGGTCAGCCCCAGCATTTT. The encoded protein is CASSSAGQPQHF.

The J gene is TRBJ2-3, the V gene TRBV11-3; D may be TRBD1 (5 bases). Germline V gene sequence: CDR1 SGHNT, CDR2 YENEEA. CDR3 length: 15 amino acids. Trimming took 0 bases from V and 1 from J, leaving 8 bases between them. This CDR3 is CASSLEARGTDTQYF. Here the CDR3 DNA reads TGTGCCAGCAGCTTAGAGGCCAGGGGCACAGATACGCAGTATTTT.

The chain combines TRBV18 with TRBJ1-1; D gene ambiguous. CDR3 length: 13 amino acids. Per the germline V gene, CDR1 is KGHSH and CDR2 is LQKENI. Trimming cost V 3 bases and J 1 base, with 6 bases left between them. CDR3 in amino acids: CASSPTANTEAFF. The DNA for the CDR3 is TGTGCCAGCTCACCTACAGCGAACACTGAAGCTTTCTTT.

The rearrangement links TRBV4-3 to TRBJ2-1; no firm D call. CDR3 length equals 17 residues. Germline lookup yields CDR1 LGHNA and CDR2 YSLEER. Trimming took 1 base from V and 0 from J, leaving 13 bases between them. The CDR3 is CASSQGPASSSYNEQFF. The DNA of the CDR3 is TGCGCCAGCAGCCAAGGTCCGGCCTCCTCCTCCTACAATGAGCAGTTCTTC.

The J gene is TRBJ1-2, the V gene TRBV7-8, with D hard to call. Germline assignment: CDR1 SGHVS and CDR2 FQNEAQ. Trimming stripped 2 bases from V and 4 bases from J, with 5 bases between. The CDR3 has 12 amino acids. CDR3 protein: CASSLPGYGYTF. The CDR3, as DNA: TGTGCCAGCAGCTTACCCGGCTATGGCTACACCTTC.

About this clone itself: At one end, the junction sequence differs from germline, possibly due to a read error. The chain uses TRBV4-1 and TRBJ1-3, with a possible D match to TRBD1 (6 bases). The germline V gene has CDR1 MGHRA and CDR2 YSYEKL. The CDR3 has 16 amino acids. CDR3 loop: CASTQDGGRRGNTIYF. CDR3 DNA: TGCGCCAGCACCCAAGATGGGGGGCGAAGAGGAAACACCATATATTTT.

This CDR3 is CASLDGQGFHQETQYF. CDR3 DNA: TGTGCCAGTCTCGATGGACAGGGGTTTCACCAAGAGACCCAGTACTTC. The rearrangement uses TRBV28 and TRBJ2-5, with 9 positions matching TRBD1. V dropped 9 bases and J dropped 0; count of bases not matched to a gene: 11. Germline values: CDR1 MDHEN, CDR2 SYDVKM. The CDR3 sequence is 16 residues long.

The chain uses TRBV21-1 and TRBJ1-1; the table's D call TRBD1 went unverified against the DNA. TRBV21-1 is a known pseudogene. The CDR3 sequence is 13 residues long. The CDR3 protein is CASSITGTGEAFF. The CDR3 DNA reads TGTGCCAGCAGCATTACCGGGACAGGGGAAGCTTTCTTT.

This chain connects TRBV7-2 to TRBJ2-1; TRBD2 might be the D (6 bases). Germline V gives CDR1 SGHTA, CDR2 FQGNSA. Trimming took off 2 bases at V and 9 bases at J, with 17 bases between the two ends. This CDR3 is 15 amino acids long. The DNA of the CDR3 is TGTGCCAGCAGCTTATATGCGACTAGGGGATTTGAGCAGTTCTTC. It encodes CASSLYATRGFEQFF.

This clone is categorized as medium-sized (0.01 to 0.1%). The chain combines TRBV7-9 with TRBJ2-1; D assignment may be TRBD1 or TRBD2 (6 bases each). Trimming took 6 bases from V and 3 from J, leaving 9 bases between them. Germline CDR1 and CDR2: SEHNR and FQNEAQ (reference sequence). The CDR3 runs 13 residues. The CDR3 sequence: CASRGGGYNEQFF. CDR3 bases: TGTGCCAGCAGAGGGGGAGGCTACAATGAGCAGTTCTTC. Full variable domain (outside the CDR3, taken from reference TRBV7-9 and TRBJ2-1): DTGVSQNPRHKITKRGQNVTFRCDPISEHNRLYWYRQTLGQGPEFLTYFQNEAQLEKSRLLSDRFSAERPKGSFSTLEIQRTEQGDSAMYLCASRGGGYNEQFFGPGTRLTVL.

The chain employs TRBV21-1 and TRBJ2-7; TRBD1, the D gene given by the table, was not confirmed from the DNA. TRBV21-1 is listed as a pseudogene. The CDR3 is 15 amino acids. The CDR3 reads CASSKGDRGRDEQYF. The CDR3 region has the DNA TGTGCCAGCAGCAAGGGGGACAGGGGGCGCGACGAGCAGTACTTC.

The chain employs TRBV19 and TRBJ1-1, with D perhaps TRBD1 (5 bases). This CDR3 is built from 16 residues. CDR1 LNHDA and CDR2 SQIVND come from the germline V gene (reference sequence). Trimming removed 3 bases at V and 0 bases at J, with 14 bases between. The CDR3, as DNA: TGTGCCAGTAGTATGATCGCGGGACCTATGAACACTGAAGCTTTCTTT. Translation gives CASSMIAGPMNTEAFF.

The V gene is TRBV29-1, the J gene TRBJ2-1, with D possibly being TRBD2 (6 bases). Germline CDR1 and CDR2: SQVTM and ANQGSEA. This CDR3 comprises 13 residues. V was clipped by 7 bases and J by 5 bases, with 15 bases between them. DNA of the CDR3: TGCAGCGGGGGGGTTGGCGGTAACAATGAGCAGTTCTTC. Translated, it gives CSGGVGGNNEQFF.

This clone is medium-sized in the sample. Written as DNA, the CDR3 is TGCGCCAGCAGCCGGAGACGAGATCAGCCCCAGCATTTT. It is translated as CASSRRRDQPQHF. This chain uses TRBV4-3 with TRBJ1-5; no clear D gene. Germline CDR1 reads LGHNA; CDR2 reads YSLEER. V was shortened by 4 bases and J by 5 bases, with 9 bases between the two germline ends. This CDR3 spans 13 amino acids.

V and J are TRBV5-1 and TRBJ1-2; 7 positions match TRBD1. The CDR3 length is 15 residues. In germline, CDR1 is SGHRS, CDR2 YFSETQ. Trimming took 0 bases from V and 1 from J; bases not matched to a gene: 3. The CDR3 spells CASSLATGINYGYTF. The CDR3 region has the DNA TGCGCCAGCAGCTTGGCGACAGGGATTAACTATGGCTACACCTTC.

V usage is TRBV19 and J usage is TRBJ2-1; tentatively, D is TRBD2 (6 bases). V was shortened by 1 base and J by 4 bases, with 14 bases between the two germline ends. The germline V gene encodes CDR1 LNHDA and CDR2 SQIVND (reference sequence). There are 16 residues in the CDR3. This CDR3 reads CASSIGGELGYNEQFF. For the CDR3, the DNA is TGTGCCAGTAGTATAGGGGGGGAGCTCGGGTACAATGAGCAGTTCTTC.

This clone appeared a few times. This rearrangement joins TRBV4-1 to TRBJ2-3, with D perhaps TRBD1 or TRBD2 (5 bases each). V lost 2 bases and J 0 bases, leaving 12 bases between the germline ends. Germline CDR1 MGHRA, CDR2 YSYEKL. This CDR3 contains 16 residues. CDR3 residues: CASSQPGRTSTDTQYF. The CDR3 coding sequence is TGCGCCAGCAGCCAACCGGGACGGACTAGCACAGATACGCAGTATTTT.

J is TRBJ2-1 and V is TRBV11-3; TRBD2 matches 10 bases. This CDR3 has 16 residues. Germline CDR1 reads SGHNT; CDR2 reads YENEEA. V trimming: 5 bases; J trimming: 4 bases; junction bases outside the gene matches: 8. For the CDR3, the DNA is TGTGCCAGCAGCCCCAGGCAAGCGGGAGGGTACAATGAGCAGTTCTTC. Translated: CASSPRQAGGYNEQFF.